This is a list of T cell receptor beta chains from one sample in a study of blood T cell repertoires in COVID-19. Profiling relied on immunoSEQ multiplex PCR, and the TCRdb table lists in-frame clones only, not all of them. Seen here are 250,000 to 300,000 clones, roughly 86% observed once, and the top ten hold approximately 11%. What was sequenced was peripheral blood. These receptors originate from a woman younger than 45 with COVID-19, enrolled during active disease. The CDR3 runs from the conserved cysteine through the conserved F or W. The D gene is left open where the match is weak. Clone size, where shown, is once, few, many, or a class for clones that have expanded.

DNA	CDR3	size	V	J	D
TGTGCCAGCAGCTTAGGATCAGGCAATCAGCCCCAGCATTTT	CASSLGSGNQPQHF	few	TRBV7-9	TRBJ1-5	.
TGTGCCAGCAGCCCCGGGACTAGCGGGAGTCGGACCCAGTACTTC	CASSPGTSGSRTQYF	.	TRBV11-2	TRBJ2-5	TRBD2
TGCGCCAGCAGCCAAGTTAAACTAGCGGGAGATAATGAGCAGTTCTTC	CASSQVKLAGDNEQFF	.	TRBV4-1	TRBJ2-1	TRBD2
TGTGCCATCAGTGAGTCGAGGGTGGAGGCTGAGCAGTTCTTC	CAISESRVEAEQFF	.	TRBV10-3	TRBJ2-1	.
TGTGCCAGCAGAAAACAGGGCCTGAAGTCTGAAGCTTTCTTT	CASRKQGLKSEAFF	.	TRBV6-6	TRBJ1-1	.
TGTGCCAGCAGCCAAGATTGGTGGATGGGAGGGGGCTCCTACAATGAGCAGTTCTTC	CASSQDWWMGGGSYNEQFF	.	TRBV14	TRBJ2-1	.
TGTGCCTGGGTACAATGGAACACTGAAGCTTTCTTT	CAWVQWNTEAFF	once	TRBV30	TRBJ1-1	.
TGTGCCAGCAGTTTGATACAGGGTCGGAATTCACCCCTCCACTTT	CASSLIQGRNSPLHF	.	TRBV28	TRBJ1-6	.
TGCGCCAGCAGCCATGGATTAGGGGAAACTAATGAAAAACTGTTTTTT	CASSHGLGETNEKLFF	.	TRBV4-1	TRBJ1-4	.
TGTGCCAGCGGCGAGGGGACAGGGGGCCAGCCCCAGCATTTT	CASGEGTGGQPQHF	.	TRBV27	TRBJ1-5	TRBD1
TGTGCCAGCAGTTTCCTCGGGACTAGCTCCTACAATGAGCAGTTCTTC	CASSFLGTSSYNEQFF	.	TRBV27	TRBJ2-1	TRBD2
TGTGCCAGCAGCCGCACAGATGAGCAGTTCTTC	CASSRTDEQFF	.	TRBV7-9	TRBJ2-1	.
TGTGCCAGCAGCTTAGTAGTCGACATTGGCGGCACAGATACGCAGTATTTT	CASSLVVDIGGTDTQYF	.	TRBV7-8	TRBJ2-3	.
TGTGCCAGCAGCCCCAGGGGGAGCGGTGAAAAACTGTTTTTT	CASSPRGSGEKLFF	.	TRBV3-1/TRBV3-2	TRBJ1-4	TRBD1
TGTGCCTGGAGGAGGGACAGCCCCTCTGGAAACACCATATATTTT	CAWRRDSPSGNTIYF	.	TRBV30	TRBJ1-3	TRBD1
TGCGCCAGCAGCCCAGGGACAGGTTGGACCGGGGAGCTGTTTTTT	CASSPGTGWTGELFF	.	TRBV5-1	TRBJ2-2	TRBD1
TGTGCCAGCAGTACCCCGGGACTCAGCACAGATACGCAGTATTTT	CASSTPGLSTDTQYF	.	TRBV6-5	TRBJ2-3	.